This T cell receptor beta chain appears in the sequencing data of a study of T cell responses to AZD1222 COVID-19 vaccine. Libraries were prepared by immunoSEQ multiplex PCR; TCRdb keeps only in-frame clonotypes and omits some of them. The data hold approximately 82,000 clones, with over 90% observed a single time. Germline V lookup: CDR1 SGHTA, CDR2 FQGNSA. The CDR3 runs to 14 residues. The V end lost 5 bases, the J end lost 4 bases, and 14 bases lay between the germline ends. This chain links TRBV7-2 with TRBJ1-1; D ambiguous. The sequencing used peripheral blood, collected on day 0 of AZD1222 vaccination. This clonotype was obtained from an adult in good health. The CDR3 sequence: CASSLPRGATEAFF. CDR3 sequence (DNA): TGTGCCAGCAGCCTCCCGCGGGGAGCCACTGAAGCTTTCTTT.